This TCR beta chain derives from a study of memory CD8 T cells in hepatitis C reinfection. Overall study: A positive HCV RNA test after two negatives ≥60 days apart defined reinfection. Samples before reinfection came 55 to 20 weeks prior to detection. General study points: Conclusions on public clonotypes and secondary clearance were not definitive with five donors.

Looked up from germline, CDR1 is MNHEY and CDR2 is SMNVEV (reference sequence). The CDR3 length is 13 residues. The V gene end was trimmed by 9 bases and the J gene end by 4 bases; junction bases not matched to a gene: 4. The method was immunoSEQ multiplex PCR; TCRdb's version includes in-frame clones alone and lacks a portion of them. The table has 50,000 or so clones, 89% seen once. Described time point: pre-reinfection, 55 to 20 weeks before reinfection detection. No in vitro expansion preceded TCR sequencing of the sorted cells. A couple of donors provided sorted CD3+ CD8+ CD45RO- naive CD8 T cells at all three reinfection time points. With respect to this clone: What it binds is not known.

This sequence originates from a man aged 18 to 30 with hepatitis C virus infection. What was sequenced was naive CD8+ T cells sorted from blood. This chain links TRBV27 with TRBJ2-2; 8 nucleotides align to TRBD1. The CDR3 loop is CASGQGSTGELFF. CDR3 in DNA: TGTGCCAGTGGACAGGGTAGCACCGGGGAGCTGTTTTTT.